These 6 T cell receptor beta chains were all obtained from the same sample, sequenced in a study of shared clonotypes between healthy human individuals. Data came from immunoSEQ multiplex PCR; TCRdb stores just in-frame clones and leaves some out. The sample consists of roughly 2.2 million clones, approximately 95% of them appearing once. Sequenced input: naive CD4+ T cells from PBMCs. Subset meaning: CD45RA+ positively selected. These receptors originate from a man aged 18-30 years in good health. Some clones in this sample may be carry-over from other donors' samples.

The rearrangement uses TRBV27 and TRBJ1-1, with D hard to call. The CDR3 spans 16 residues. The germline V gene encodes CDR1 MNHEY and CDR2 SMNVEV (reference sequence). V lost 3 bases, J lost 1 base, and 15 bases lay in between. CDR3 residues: CASSLKPFSQNTEAFF. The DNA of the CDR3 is TGTGCCAGCAGTTTGAAGCCGTTTTCCCAGAACACTGAAGCTTTCTTT.

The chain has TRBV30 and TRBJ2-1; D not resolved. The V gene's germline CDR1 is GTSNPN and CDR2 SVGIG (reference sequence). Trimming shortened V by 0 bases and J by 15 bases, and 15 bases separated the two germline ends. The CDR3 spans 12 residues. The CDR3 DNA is TGTGCCTGGAGTGTACGGTCATCCACTCTGTTCTTC. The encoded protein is CAWSVRSSTLFF.

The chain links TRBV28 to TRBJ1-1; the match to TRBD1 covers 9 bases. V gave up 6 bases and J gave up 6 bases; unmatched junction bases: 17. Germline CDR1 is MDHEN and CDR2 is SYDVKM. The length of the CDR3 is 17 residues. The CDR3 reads CASSYPQTGTGRPEAFF. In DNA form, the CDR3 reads TGTGCCAGCAGCTATCCCCAAACCGGGACAGGGAGGCCTGAAGCTTTCTTT.

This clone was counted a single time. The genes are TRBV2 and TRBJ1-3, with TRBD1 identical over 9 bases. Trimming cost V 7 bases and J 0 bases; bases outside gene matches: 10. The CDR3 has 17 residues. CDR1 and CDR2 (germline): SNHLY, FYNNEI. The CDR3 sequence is CASTGPTGGLSGNTIYF. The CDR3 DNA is TGTGCCAGCACTGGGCCGACAGGGGGTCTCTCTGGAAACACCATATATTTT.

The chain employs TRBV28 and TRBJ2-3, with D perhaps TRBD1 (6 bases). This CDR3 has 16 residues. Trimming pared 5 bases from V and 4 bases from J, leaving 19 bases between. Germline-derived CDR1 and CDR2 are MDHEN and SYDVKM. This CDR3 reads CASSDPDSQGADTQYF. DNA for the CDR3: TGTGCCAGCAGTGACCCGGACAGCCAAGGGGCAGATACGCAGTATTTT.

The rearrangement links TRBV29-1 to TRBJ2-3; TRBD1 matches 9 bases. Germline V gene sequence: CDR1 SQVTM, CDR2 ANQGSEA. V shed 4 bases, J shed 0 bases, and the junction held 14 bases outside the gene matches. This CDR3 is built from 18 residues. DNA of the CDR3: TGCAGCGTTGGAAGTCGAGGACAGGGGATGATAAGCACAGATACGCAGTATTTT. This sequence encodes CSVGSRGQGMISTDTQYF.